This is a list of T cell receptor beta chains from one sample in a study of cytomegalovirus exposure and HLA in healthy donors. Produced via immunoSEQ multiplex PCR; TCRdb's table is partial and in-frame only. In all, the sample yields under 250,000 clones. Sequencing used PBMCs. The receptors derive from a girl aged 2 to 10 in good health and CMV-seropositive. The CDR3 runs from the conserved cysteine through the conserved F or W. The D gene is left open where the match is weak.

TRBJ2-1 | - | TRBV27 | CASSLTQGLNEQFF | TGTGCCAGCAGTCTCACTCAGGGGTTGAATGAGCAGTTCTTC
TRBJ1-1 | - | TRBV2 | CASSAAAPEAFF | TGTGCCAGCAGTGCCGCGGCCCCTGAAGCTTTCTTT
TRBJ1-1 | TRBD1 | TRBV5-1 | CASSRTIQGNDAEAFF | TGCGCCAGCAGCAGAACCATACAGGGGAACGATGCTGAAGCTTTCTTT
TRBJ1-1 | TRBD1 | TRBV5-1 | CTSIGAAGQGSLTEAFF | TGCACCAGCATAGGCGCAGCGGGACAGGGATCCCTCACTGAAGCTTTCTTT
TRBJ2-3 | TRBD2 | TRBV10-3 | CAISASPGGSTDTQYF | TGTGCCATCAGTGCGTCTCCGGGAGGTAGCACAGATACGCAGTATTTT
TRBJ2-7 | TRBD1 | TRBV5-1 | CASRPSPGTGPQEQYF | TGCGCCAGCAGACCCTCTCCGGGGACAGGACCCCAGGAGCAGTACTTC
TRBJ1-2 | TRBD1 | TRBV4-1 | CASSSGTEYYGYTF | TGCGCCAGCAGCTCCGGGACAGAATATTATGGCTACACCTTC
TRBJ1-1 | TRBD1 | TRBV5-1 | CASSSLGQGNTEAFF | TGCGCCAGCAGCAGTCTCGGACAGGGGAACACTGAAGCTTTCTTT
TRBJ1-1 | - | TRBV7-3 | CASSLKRENTEAFF | TGTGCCAGCAGCTTAAAACGGGAGAACACTGAAGCTTTCTTT
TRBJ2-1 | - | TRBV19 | CASSMGGPRNEQFF | TGTGCCAGTAGTATGGGGGGGCCGAGGAATGAGCAGTTCTTC
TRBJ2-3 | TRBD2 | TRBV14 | CASSHLPAGPSGRTDTQYF | TGTGCCAGCAGCCACTTGCCCGCCGGACCTAGCGGACGCACAGATACGCAGTATTTT
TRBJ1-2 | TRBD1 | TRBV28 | CASSFGGAGGRPWGYTF | TGTGCCAGCAGTTTTGGAGGGGCAGGGGGCCGGCCCTGGGGCTACACCTTC
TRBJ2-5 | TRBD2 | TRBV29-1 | CSAQGLAYQETQYF | TGCAGCGCCCAAGGACTAGCGTACCAAGAGACCCAGTACTTC
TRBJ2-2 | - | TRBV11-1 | CASSLSGLAGELFF | TGTGCCAGCAGCTTATCAGGGTTGGCCGGGGAGCTGTTTTTT
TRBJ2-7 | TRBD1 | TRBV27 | CASSPDRGGYEQYF | TGTGCCAGCAGCCCGGACAGGGGAGGCTACGAGCAGTACTTC
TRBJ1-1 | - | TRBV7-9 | CASSPALSTGTEAFF | TGTGCCAGCAGCCCAGCTTTGTCGACAGGAACTGAAGCTTTCTTT
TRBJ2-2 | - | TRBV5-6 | CASSSTLGELFF | TGTGCCAGCAGCTCCACTCTCGGGGAGCTGTTTTTT
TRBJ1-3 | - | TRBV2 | CASSNRDISGNTIYF | TGTGCCAGCAGCAACAGGGACATCTCTGGAAACACCATATATTTT
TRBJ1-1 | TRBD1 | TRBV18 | CASSPTGGTEAFF | TGTGCCAGCTCACCTACAGGGGGCACTGAAGCTTTCTTT
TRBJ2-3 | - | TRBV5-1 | CASSPFEDTQYF | TGCGCCAGCAGCCCATTTGAGGATACGCAGTATTTT
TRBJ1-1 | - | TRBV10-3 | CAISLDRNTEAFF | TGTGCCATCAGTCTGGACAGAAACACTGAAGCTTTCTTT
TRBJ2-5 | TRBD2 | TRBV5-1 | CASSSTSGREETQYF | TGCGCCAGCAGCTCGACTAGCGGGAGGGAAGAGACCCAGTACTTC
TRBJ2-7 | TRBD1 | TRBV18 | CASSPSRQGPHEQYF | TGTGCCAGCTCACCTAGCAGACAGGGTCCCCACGAGCAGTACTTC
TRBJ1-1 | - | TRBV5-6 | CASSLELMNTEAFF | TGTGCCAGCAGCTTGGAACTGATGAACACTGAAGCTTTCTTT
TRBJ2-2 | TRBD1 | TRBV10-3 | CATGTGPITGELFF | TGTGCCACTGGGACAGGACCAATTACCGGGGAGCTGTTTTTT
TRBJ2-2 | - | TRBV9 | CASSVAFGKNTGELFF | TGTGCCAGCAGCGTAGCTTTCGGGAAGAACACCGGGGAGCTGTTTTTT
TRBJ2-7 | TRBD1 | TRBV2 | CASSADRGQYEQYF | TGTGCCAGCAGCGCGGACAGGGGGCAATACGAGCAGTACTTC
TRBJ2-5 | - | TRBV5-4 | CASSLRLETQYF | TGTGCCAGCAGCCTCCGTCTGGAGACCCAGTACTTC
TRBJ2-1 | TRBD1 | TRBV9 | CASSLQGIVNEQFF | TGTGCCAGCAGCCTACAGGGGATTGTCAATGAGCAGTTCTTC
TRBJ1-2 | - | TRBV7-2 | CASSSRDTPGYTF | TGTGCCAGCAGCTCCCGGGACACCCCCGGCTACACCTTC
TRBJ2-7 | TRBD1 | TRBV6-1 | CASSMQGARNEQYF | TGTGCCAGCAGTATGCAGGGGGCGAGGAACGAGCAGTACTTC